This record concerns one T cell receptor (beta chain) sequence. The antigen this receptor binds is unknown. Base quality data are lacking; no much larger clone is found one base away. None of the patients had been given any treatment before thyroid surgery. Using T-cell receptor beta sequencing, the study looked back at clinical samples from patients collected from the early 2010s to the late 2010s. This entry belongs to a study of metastatic and nonmetastatic thyroid tumors (dated by TCRdb to the early 2020s). Concerning the study at large: Repertoires were compared across peripheral blood and tumor or nodule tissue samples from malignant and benign thyroid patients. Paper-wide results and their limitations: In both blood and tumor samples, TCR beta diversity was reported to be significantly higher in malignant tumors than in benign nodules.

Receptor libraries were prepared by PCR. Sequenced using an Illumina HiSeq 4000. The TCR beta-chain CDR3 region of each patient was profiled by high-throughput sequencing. On the study's bioinformatics: A classifier to discriminate distant-metastatic papillary thyroid cancer patients was built from CDR3 differences across clinicopathological groups. The Shannon index was used to assess repertoire diversity, and the Morisita-Horn index was used to assess tumor-blood repertoire similarity. TCRdb cleaned the public reads at Q25 with fastp, built clones with MiXCR and kept in-frame beta chains. The V and J calls and clone size come from TCRdb's table, not from the authors' own analysis. The sample records roughly 70,000 clones, roughly 18% of which are singletons. The top ten clonotypes cover 9.5% to 15% of the sample. Sequenced material: blood. The sequence derives from a female donor with papillary thyroid cancer or a benign thyroid nodule (not recorded which). Some clones in this sample may be carry-over from other donors' samples.

The CDR3: CASSQESGVNEQFF. The bases read TGCGCCAGCAGCCAAGAATCCGGGGTAAATGAGCAGTTCTTC. This sequence uses TRBV4-1 and TRBJ2-1; tentative D gene TRBD2, with 5 bases matching. In the germline V gene, CDR1 corresponds to MGHRA and CDR2 to YSYEKL. The CDR3 covers 14 residues, taking in both the cysteine and the phenylalanine. Solely the CDR3 DNA is kept, with 42 bases framed from the first base. Trimming takes 0 bases from V and 7 bases from J, and the germline ends sit 10 bases apart.